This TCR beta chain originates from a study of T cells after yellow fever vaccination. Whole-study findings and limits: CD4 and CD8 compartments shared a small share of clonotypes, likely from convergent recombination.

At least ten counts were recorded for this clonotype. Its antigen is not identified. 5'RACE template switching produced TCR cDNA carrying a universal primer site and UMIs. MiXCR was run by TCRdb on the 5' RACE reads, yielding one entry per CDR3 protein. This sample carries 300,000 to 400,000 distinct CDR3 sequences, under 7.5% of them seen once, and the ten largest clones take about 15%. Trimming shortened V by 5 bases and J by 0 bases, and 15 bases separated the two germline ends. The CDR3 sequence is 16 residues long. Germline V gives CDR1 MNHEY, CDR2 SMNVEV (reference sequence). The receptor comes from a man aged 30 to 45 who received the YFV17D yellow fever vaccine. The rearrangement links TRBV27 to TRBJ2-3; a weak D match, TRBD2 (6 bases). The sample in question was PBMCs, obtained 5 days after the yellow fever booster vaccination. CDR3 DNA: TGTGCCAGCAGTCTCGCCGGGACTTTAAGCACAGATACGCAGTATTTT. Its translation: CASSLAGTLSTDTQYF.